The 23 T cell receptor beta chains below come from one sample, sequenced in a study of blood T cell repertoires in COVID-19. The method was immunoSEQ multiplex PCR; TCRdb's version includes in-frame clones alone and lacks a portion of them. The table shows 350,000 to 450,000 clones, with 89% occurring only once. The source material was PBMCs or T cells enriched from blood (not recorded which). The receptors were gathered from a woman between 25 and 40 years old who had recovered from COVID-19.

The V gene is TRBV27, the J gene TRBJ1-5, with TRBD1 as a possible D gene (6 bases). Trimming left V 5 bases short and J 3 bases short, with 14 bases between. This CDR3 is built from 15 residues. CDR1 and CDR2 from the germline V gene are MNHEY and SMNVEV (reference sequence). For the CDR3, the DNA is TGTGCCAGCAGTCCGCGCCGGGGGGCCAATCAGCCCCAGCATTTT. Translation: CASSPRRGANQPQHF.

The J gene is TRBJ2-2, the V gene TRBV4-2, with 8 bases lining up with TRBD2. The CDR3 length is 15 residues. Germline assignment: CDR1 LGHNA and CDR2 YNFKEQ. Unmatched junction bases numbered 5, after V lost 4 bases and J lost 4 bases. The CDR3 nucleotides read TGTGCCAGCAGCCGAGGACTAGCCTCCACCGGGGAGCTGTTTTTT. Translating it yields CASSRGLASTGELFF.

In DNA, the CDR3 is TGCGCCAGCAGCCAAACCGGGACAGGACAATACTACGAGCAGTACTTC. Encoded protein: CASSQTGTGQYYEQYF. The genes are TRBV4-1 and TRBJ2-7; TRBD1 matches 8 bases. Looked up from germline, CDR1 is MGHRA and CDR2 is YSYEKL. The V gene end was trimmed by 2 bases and the J gene end by 3 bases; junction bases not matched to a gene: 9. The CDR3 totals 16 residues.

In DNA, the CDR3 is TGCGCCAGCAGCCAAGGAGGGTTAACGAGCTCCTACGAGCAGTACTTC. Protein sequence: CASSQGGLTSSYEQYF. This chain uses TRBV4-1 with TRBJ2-7; perhaps TRBD2 as D (5 bases). Trimming pared 1 base from V and 0 bases from J, leaving 13 bases between. This CDR3 is 16 amino acids long. Per the germline V gene, CDR1 is MGHRA and CDR2 is YSYEKL.

In its sample, this clone was seen a few times. This chain links TRBV30 with TRBJ2-3; 9 nucleotides match TRBD2. The V and J ends lost 4 bases and 11 bases, in that order; junction bases with no gene match: 22. Germline loops: CDR1 GTSNPN, CDR2 SVGIG (reference sequence). The CDR3 extends over 17 amino acids. The CDR3 sequence: CAWTRRPRAGGHYEQYF. The CDR3 nucleotides are TGTGCCTGGACGCGACGCCCGCGAGCGGGAGGACATTATGAGCAGTATTTT.

The rearrangement uses TRBV19 and TRBJ2-7; 7 bases are a match to TRBD1. Germline trimming cut 6 bases from V and 1 base from J; bases unmatched to any gene: 12. This CDR3 spans 16 amino acids. CDR1 and CDR2 from the germline V gene are LNHDA and SQIVND (reference sequence). The CDR3 protein is CASSDKRRGQSYEQYF. The CDR3 DNA follows: TGTGCCAGTAGCGACAAGCGAAGGGGACAGTCCTACGAGCAGTACTTC.

V and J are TRBV12-5 and TRBJ1-2; D remains unclear. V shed 2 bases and J shed 2 bases, with 6 bases lying between them. Germline V gene sequence: CDR1 LGHNT, CDR2 FRNRAP. This CDR3 is 13 amino acids long. CDR3 sequence: CASGLPGNYGYTF. CDR3 sequence (DNA): TGTGCTAGTGGTTTGCCCGGGAACTATGGCTACACCTTC.

The rearrangement uses TRBV18 and TRBJ2-7, with D uncertain. This CDR3 region has 14 residues. V lost 0 bases and J lost 0, with 6 bases in between. Looked up from germline, CDR1 is KGHSH and CDR2 is LQKENI. The chain's CDR3 is CASSPPLVSYEQYF. DNA for the CDR3: TGTGCCAGCTCACCACCACTGGTCTCCTACGAGCAGTACTTC.

CDR3 coding DNA: TGTGCCAGCAGAACGACCGGGAGCTCTACCTACGAGCAGTACTTC. Encoded protein: CASRTTGSSTYEQYF. The J gene is TRBJ2-7, the V gene TRBV27; tentative D call: TRBD2 (6 bases). Trimming left V 6 bases short and J 2 bases short, with 17 bases between. Germline V gene lookup returns CDR1 MNHEY and CDR2 SMNVEV (reference sequence). The CDR3 length is 15 residues.

CDR3 sequence (DNA): TGTGCCAGTAGGGCGGGCACAGATACGCAGTATTTT. Translating gives CASRAGTDTQYF. The chain links TRBV19 to TRBJ2-3; no clear D. Per the germline V gene, CDR1 is LNHDA and CDR2 is SQIVND (reference sequence). V was trimmed by 6 bases and J by 1 base, leaving 5 bases between them. CDR3 length: 12 residues.

The chain employs TRBV3-1 (or the pseudogene TRBV3-2) and TRBJ1-2; TRBD1 matches 7 bases. CDR3 length: 15 amino acids. The trim removed 0 bases at V and 5 bases at J, leaving 6 bases unmatched. The germline CDR1 and CDR2 sequences are LGHDT and YNNKEL (reference sequence). The CDR3 is CASSQDKGQPYGYTF. CDR3 bases: TGTGCCAGCAGCCAAGATAAGGGACAGCCATATGGCTACACCTTC.

This chain links TRBV30 with TRBJ1-2, with TRBD1 matching 9 bases. The CDR3 contains 11 residues. Germline trimming cut 6 bases from V and 5 bases from J; bases unmatched to any gene: 1. Germline V CDR1 and CDR2: GTSNPN, SVGIG (reference sequence). In DNA, the CDR3 is TGTGCCTGTGACAGGGGGTATGGCTACACCTTC. Amino acid sequence: CACDRGYGYTF.

This clone was recorded once. The CDR3 region is CASSDRGSTEAFF. Written as DNA, the CDR3 is TGTGCCAGCAGCGACAGGGGGTCCACTGAAGCTTTCTTT. The rearrangement uses TRBV2 and TRBJ1-1, with TRBD1 matching over 9 bases. Germline CDR1 is SNHLY and CDR2 is FYNNEI. The CDR3 has 13 amino acids. J lost 4 bases, V lost 6 bases, and 3 bases had no gene match.

V usage is TRBV27 and J usage is TRBJ1-2, with D possibly being TRBD1 (5 bases). The V gene's germline CDR1 is MNHEY and CDR2 SMNVEV (reference sequence). The length of the CDR3 is 13 residues. The V end lost 3 bases, the J end lost 4 bases, and 9 bases lay between the germline ends. This chain's CDR3 is CASSFGRGYGYTF. The CDR3 bases are TGTGCCAGCAGTTTTGGGAGGGGCTATGGCTACACCTTC.

This clone appeared once. The chain uses TRBV15 and TRBJ1-2; unclear D gene. CDR1 is LNHNV, CDR2 YYDKDF, per germline (reference sequence). Trimming stripped 0 bases from V and 5 bases from J, with 10 bases between. The CDR3 covers 14 residues. CDR3 protein: CATSRDRQVYGYTF. Written as DNA, the CDR3 is TGTGCCACCAGCAGAGATCGGCAGGTTTATGGCTACACCTTC.

This clone was seen only a few times. The V and J genes are TRBV19 and TRBJ1-1; D possibly corresponds to TRBD1 (5 bases). V lost 2 bases and J lost 2, with 12 bases in between. The CDR3 sequence is 15 residues long. The germline gives CDR1 LNHDA, CDR2 SQIVND (reference sequence). CDR3 loop: CASSILAGGNTEAFF. The CDR3 DNA follows: TGTGCCAGTAGTATACTTGCGGGGGGTAACACTGAAGCTTTCTTT.

The table lists this clone with a few counts. This chain connects TRBV28 to TRBJ1-1, with unresolved D. The CDR3 spans 11 residues. V dropped 7 bases and J dropped 2 bases, with 5 bases sitting between them. Germline CDR1 reads MDHEN; CDR2 reads SYDVKM. The CDR3 nucleotides read TGTGCCAGCATCCTCAACACTGAAGCTTTCTTT. This translates into CASILNTEAFF.

J is TRBJ2-5 and V is TRBV2; 8 bases agree with TRBD2. V was pared by 4 bases and J by 2 bases, with 6 bases of the junction left unmatched. The CDR3 loop spans 15 amino acids. Germline V CDR1 and CDR2: SNHLY, FYNNEI. DNA for the CDR3: TGTGCCAGCAGTGGGAGCGGGAGATCTCAAGAGACCCAGTACTTC. Protein product: CASSGSGRSQETQYF.

The chain employs TRBV4-1 and TRBJ1-5; D gene ambiguous. V was shortened by 2 bases and J by 3 bases, with 14 bases between the two germline ends. This CDR3 spans 16 amino acids. The germline V gene encodes CDR1 MGHRA and CDR2 YSYEKL. The CDR3 nucleotides are TGCGCCAGCAGCCAAAGGGAGAACACTGACAATCAGCCCCAGCATTTT. Amino acids: CASSQRENTDNQPQHF.

A single count supports this clone. The chain is built from TRBV7-7 and TRBJ2-1; TRBD2 matches 8 bases. The length of the CDR3 is 14 residues. The V gene end was trimmed by 1 base and the J gene end by 6 bases; junction bases not matched to a gene: 2. The germline CDR1 and CDR2 sequences are SSHAT and FNYEAQ (reference sequence). CDR3 coding DNA: TGTGCCAGCAGCTTAGGGACTAGCCCCAATGAGCAGTTCTTC. This codes for CASSLGTSPNEQFF. The variable domain in full, completed from reference TRBV7-7 and TRBJ2-1, reads GAGVSQSPRYKVTKRGQDVTLRCDPISSHATLYWYQQALGQGPEFLTYFNYEAQPDKSGLPSDRFSAERPEGSISTLTIQRTEQRDSAMYRCASSLGTSPNEQFFGPGTRLTVL.

In this sample, this clone turned up a few times. The chain carries TRBV29-1 and TRBJ1-3; D perhaps matches TRBD1 (6 bases). Germline CDR1 is SQVTM and CDR2 is ANQGSEA. CDR3 length: 11 residues. V lost 6 bases, J lost 8 bases, and 11 bases lay in between. In DNA, the CDR3 is TGCAGCGTCCAGGGGCCGGACACCATATATTTT. Protein sequence: CSVQGPDTIYF.

The V call is TRBV11-1, the J call TRBJ1-1; D may be TRBD1 (5 bases). Trimming removed 5 bases from V and 9 bases from J, with 16 bases in between. Germline V gene data show CDR1 as SGHAT and CDR2 as FQDESV (reference sequence). This CDR3 region has 13 residues. In DNA form, the CDR3 reads TGTGCCAGCAGCACTAGCAGGGCTCTCAAAGCTTTCTTT. Amino acid sequence: CASSTSRALKAFF.

CDR3 amino acids: CASSLEGRGLGEQFF. The DNA for the CDR3 is TGTGCCAGCTCACTGGAGGGCAGGGGGCTGGGTGAGCAGTTCTTC. The V call is TRBV18, the J call TRBJ2-1, with TRBD1 identical over 8 bases. V lost 4 bases, J lost 9 bases, and 11 bases stayed unmatched. The length of the CDR3 is 15 residues. The germline V gene encodes CDR1 KGHSH and CDR2 LQKENI.